This T cell receptor (beta chain) derives from a study of blood T cell repertoires in COVID-19. The wider study: Researchers got acute and convalescent COVID-19 samples from the United States, Italy and Spain. The analysed material was cDNA or gDNA that came from T cells, B-cell-depleted T cells, or PBMCs.

Per the germline V gene, CDR1 is LNHNV and CDR2 is YYDKDF (reference sequence). Losses at the gene ends were 0 bases for V and 4 bases for J; bases not matched to a gene: 7. This CDR3 region has 16 residues. Assay used: immunoSEQ multiplex PCR; TCRdb lists only in-frame clones, some missing. Altogether a few hundred thousand clones are present, around 90% being singletons, with the ten largest covering 0.75% to 0.85%. Seattle's cohort entered during active infection and was followed longitudinally. The TCR comes from a young man with COVID-19, enrolled during active disease. Input material: peripheral blood. The J gene is TRBJ2-7, the V gene TRBV15; 9 bases align to TRBD1. CDR3 sequence (DNA): TGTGCCACCAGCAGAGATTCAGGACAGGGGATGTACGAGCAGTACTTC. This translates into CATSRDSGQGMYEQYF.